The 21 T cell receptor beta chains in this list originate from one sample, sequenced in a study of early T cells in non-severe SARS-CoV-2 infection. TCRdb reprocessed the 5' RACE reads via MiXCR and lists one record per CDR3 protein. Here the sample spans just over 95,000 distinct CDR3 sequences, around 10% being singletons. Sample: whole blood, taken at baseline. The receptors stem from an adult who was a healthcare worker with PCR-confirmed SARS-CoV-2 infection or an uninfected control (not recorded which).

This clonotype was observed at least ten times. The J gene is TRBJ2-1, the V gene TRBV7-8; D possibly corresponds to TRBD2 (7 bases). In germline, CDR1 is SGHVS, CDR2 FQNEAQ. The CDR3 contains 15 residues. Trimming left V 1 base short and J 8 bases short, with 15 bases between. Here the CDR3 reads CASSLEGGTVHEQFF. The CDR3 nucleotides are TGTGCCAGCAGCTTAGAGGGGGGGACTGTCCATGAGCAGTTCTTC.

This clonotype was seen repeatedly, ten times or more. The chain couples TRBV7-9 to TRBJ1-1, with no clear D. In germline, CDR1 is SEHNR, CDR2 FQNEAQ (reference sequence). Trimming took off 5 bases at V and 3 bases at J, with 10 bases between the two ends. This CDR3 contains 13 residues. DNA for the CDR3: TGTGCCAGCAGCCCTGGCTCCCACACTGAAGCTTTCTTT. It yields the protein CASSPGSHTEAFF. Drawing the rest from reference TRBV7-9 and TRBJ1-1, the complete variable domain is DTGVSQNPRHKITKRGQNVTFRCDPISEHNRLYWYRQTLGQGPEFLTYFQNEAQLEKSRLLSDRFSAERPKGSFSTLEIQRTEQGDSAMYLCASSPGSHTEAFFGQGTRLTVV.

This chain uses TRBV13 with TRBJ2-1; D is perhaps TRBD2 (6 bases). The ends were cut back, 5 bases at V and 10 bases at J, with 15 bases in the middle. Looked up from germline, CDR1 is PRHDT and CDR2 is FYEKMQ (reference sequence). The CDR3 runs to 13 residues. For the CDR3, the DNA is TGTGCCAGCAGCCCGCGGGGCCAAGGGGAGCAGTTCTTC. Translated, it gives CASSPRGQGEQFF.

This clonotype was seen a handful of times. The chain uses TRBV6-2 or TRBV6-3 and TRBJ2-5, with no clear D. Germline lookup yields CDR1 MNHEY and CDR2 SVGEGT. Trimming stripped 6 bases from V and 3 bases from J, with 11 bases between. The CDR3 totals 13 residues. In DNA form, the CDR3 reads TGTGCCAGCAGACTAAGTACCGAAGAGACCCAGTACTTC. It specifies CASRLSTEETQYF.

The chain is built from TRBV5-4 and TRBJ2-1; D is possibly TRBD1 or TRBD2 (5 bases each). CDR3 size: 14 residues. With 4 bases removed from V and 4 bases from J, the gap between germline ends came to 12 bases. Germline V lookup: CDR1 SGHNT, CDR2 YYREEE (reference sequence). The chain's CDR3 is CASSPGEGYNEQFF. CDR3 DNA sequence: TGTGCCAGCAGCCCCGGAGAGGGGTACAATGAGCAGTTCTTC.

The chain recombines TRBV20-1 with TRBJ2-1; D unclear. Per the germline V gene, CDR1 is DFQATT and CDR2 is SNEGSKA (reference sequence). The length of the CDR3 is 13 residues. The germline V and J ends were trimmed by 0 bases and 4 bases, with 7 bases remaining between them. This CDR3 reads CSARDRIYNEQFF. The CDR3 bases are TGCAGTGCTAGAGATCGCATTTACAATGAGCAGTTCTTC.

In this sample, this clonotype turned up a few times. The chain carries TRBV7-2 and TRBJ2-3; 10 positions match TRBD2. V lost 2 bases to trimming and J lost 7 bases; unmatched junction nucleotides: 6. Germline CDR1 is SGHTA and CDR2 is FQGNSA. CDR3 size: 15 residues. The DNA for the CDR3 is TGTGCCAGCAGCTTAAAGCGGGAGGGCTCTTATACGCAGTATTTT. Its translation is CASSLKREGSYTQYF.

This chain links TRBV25-1 with TRBJ2-5; no definite D call. V shed 0 bases and J shed 2 bases, with 1 base lying between them. Germline CDR1 and CDR2: MGHDK and SYGVNS. The CDR3 is 12 amino acids. CDR3 DNA sequence: TGTGCCAGCAGTGAATATCAAGAGACCCAGTACTTC. Protein product: CASSEYQETQYF.

Many counts were recorded for this clonotype. The chain combines TRBV6-2 or TRBV6-3 with TRBJ2-5; D gene unclear. The CDR3 loop spans 13 amino acids. CDR1 and CDR2 from the germline V gene are MNHEY and SVGEGT. Trimming took 2 bases from V and 4 from J, leaving 8 bases between them. Written as DNA, the CDR3 is TGTGCCAGCAGTTACAGGCGTCTAGAGACCCAGTACTTC. Protein product: CASSYRRLETQYF.

The chain joins TRBV12-5 to TRBJ2-3; D is tentatively TRBD1 or TRBD2 (5 bases each). The CDR3 runs to 14 residues. The V gene lost 1 base and the J gene lost 4 bases, with 9 bases spanning the gap. From germline, CDR1 is LGHNT and CDR2 FRNRAP. The CDR3 loop reads CASGLGGRADTQYF. CDR3 sequence (DNA): TGTGCTAGTGGTTTGGGGGGACGGGCAGATACGCAGTATTTT.

This clonotype appeared a few times. The gene calls are TRBV2 and TRBJ1-3; tentative D call: TRBD1 (6 bases). Deletions cut 1 base from V and 0 bases from J, with 7 bases between. The V gene's germline CDR1 is SNHLY and CDR2 FYNNEI. The CDR3 covers 15 residues. CDR3 in amino acids: CASSEDRVSGNTIYF. CDR3 in DNA: TGTGCCAGCAGTGAAGACAGGGTCTCTGGAAACACCATATATTTT.

This clonotype has a handful of counts. V gene TRBV15 combines with J gene TRBJ1-4; D gene ambiguous. V was pared by 1 base and J by 6 bases, with 9 bases between. The CDR3 has 14 residues. The germline V gene encodes CDR1 LNHNV and CDR2 YYDKDF (reference sequence). The CDR3 sequence is CATSRAPRDEKLFF. The CDR3 DNA reads TGTGCCACCAGCAGAGCCCCCAGAGATGAAAAACTGTTTTTT.

Concerning this clonotype: Germline and junction disagree at one end, which may indicate a read error. The chain uses TRBV5-1 and TRBJ2-2; 9 positions match TRBD1. Germline V gene sequence: CDR1 SGHRS, CDR2 YFSETQ. The CDR3 is 15 amino acids. CDR3 in amino acids: CASSEPTGGTGEPFF. As DNA, the CDR3 is TGCGCCAGCAGCGAACCGACAGGGGGAACCGGGGAGCCGTTTTTT.

This clonotype was counted many times. This rearrangement joins TRBV11-2 to TRBJ2-7; perhaps TRBD1 as D (6 bases). Trimming left V 5 bases short and J 2 bases short, with 10 bases between. The germline CDR1 and CDR2 sequences are SGHAT and FQNNGV. This CDR3 comprises 13 residues. In nucleotides, the CDR3 is TGTGCCAGCAGCATCGGGACAACCTACGAGCAGTACTTC. Protein: CASSIGTTYEQYF.

This clonotype occurred a few times. The chain employs TRBV6-1 and TRBJ2-1, with a tentative D call TRBD1 (6 bases). The V end lost 2 bases, the J end lost 5 bases, and 13 bases lay between the germline ends. The CDR3 has 15 residues. Germline loops: CDR1 MNHNS, CDR2 SASEGT. The CDR3 DNA sequence: TGTGCCAGCAGTGAACACGGACAGCGTGACAATGAGCAGTTCTTC. Its translation: CASSEHGQRDNEQFF.

V gene TRBV6-5 combines with J gene TRBJ2-7; 7 bases match TRBD1. This CDR3 is built from 14 residues. Trimming at V came to 2 bases and at J to 3 bases, leaving 4 bases not matched to a gene. Germline lookup yields CDR1 MNHEY and CDR2 SVGAGI. The chain's CDR3 is CASSYGTESYEQYF. The CDR3 bases are TGTGCCAGCAGTTACGGGACAGAGAGCTACGAGCAGTACTTC.

The chain links TRBV24-1 to TRBJ2-3; 8 bases align to TRBD2. Germline values: CDR1 KGHDR, CDR2 SFDVKD. V was pared by 4 bases and J by 5 bases, with 13 bases of the junction left unmatched. The CDR3 runs to 17 residues. DNA of the CDR3: TGTGCCACCAGTGACCCGGGGGGGGCCGGTGGGAGAGATACGCAGTATTTT. Amino acid sequence: CATSDPGGAGGRDTQYF.

Remarks on this clonotype: This may be a read error: a much more frequent sequence differs by one nucleotide. V usage is TRBV11-2 and J usage is TRBJ2-1, with 7 bases that match TRBD2. This CDR3 spans 16 amino acids. Germline V gene sequence: CDR1 SGHAT, CDR2 FQNNGV. The CDR3 sequence: CASSYLAGSSYNEQSF. The CDR3 bases are TGTGCCAGCAGCTACTTAGCGGGTAGCTCCTACAATGAGCAGTCCTTC.

V gene TRBV5-1 combines with J gene TRBJ1-4, with D uncertain. This CDR3 spans 13 amino acids. V lost 4 bases and J 4 bases, leaving 8 bases between the germline ends. In germline, CDR1 is SGHRS, CDR2 YFSETQ. The CDR3 is CASSPEGNEKLFF. The CDR3 DNA is TGCGCCAGCAGCCCAGAGGGTAATGAAAAACTGTTTTTT.

This clonotype occurred many times. The rearrangement links TRBV29-1 to TRBJ2-5, with no clear D. Deletions cut 4 bases from V and 0 bases from J, with 6 bases between. This CDR3 has 12 amino acids. Germline values: CDR1 SQVTM, CDR2 ANQGSEA. The DNA of the CDR3 is TGCAGCGTTGGAGGAAACCAAGAGACCCAGTACTTC. It yields the protein CSVGGNQETQYF.

This chain connects TRBV6-7 to TRBJ2-5; TRBD2 aligns across 10 bases. TRBV6-7 is classed as an ORF, of uncertain function. V shed 6 bases, J shed 2 bases, and the junction held 18 bases outside the gene matches. The CDR3 is 19 residues long. The CDR3 DNA is TGTGCCAGCAGCCACGTTTCCAGCGGGAGGGCCGGGGGGCAAGAGACCCAGTACTTC. It codes for CASSHVSSGRAGGQETQYF.